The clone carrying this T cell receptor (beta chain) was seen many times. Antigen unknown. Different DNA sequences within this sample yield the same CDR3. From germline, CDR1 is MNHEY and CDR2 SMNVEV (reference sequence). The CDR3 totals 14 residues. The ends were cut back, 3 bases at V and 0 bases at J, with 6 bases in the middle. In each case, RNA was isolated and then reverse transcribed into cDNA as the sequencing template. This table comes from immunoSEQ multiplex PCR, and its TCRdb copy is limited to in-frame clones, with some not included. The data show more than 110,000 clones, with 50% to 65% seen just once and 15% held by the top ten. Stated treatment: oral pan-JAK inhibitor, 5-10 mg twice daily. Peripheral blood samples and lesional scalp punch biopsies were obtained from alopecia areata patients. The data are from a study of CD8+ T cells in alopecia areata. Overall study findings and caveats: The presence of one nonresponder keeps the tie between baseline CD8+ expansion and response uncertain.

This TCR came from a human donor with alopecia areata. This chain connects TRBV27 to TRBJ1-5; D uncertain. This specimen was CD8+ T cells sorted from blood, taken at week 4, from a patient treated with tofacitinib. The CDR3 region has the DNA TGTGCCAGCAGTTTGGGAGTTAGCAATCAGCCCCAGCATTTT. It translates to CASSLGVSNQPQHF.